What follows are 23 T cell receptor beta chains derived from one specimen sequenced in a study of shared clonotypes between healthy human individuals. This table comes from immunoSEQ multiplex PCR, and its TCRdb copy is limited to in-frame clones, with some not included. The sample carries about 2.3 million clones, 93% recorded once. The sequenced sample was naive CD4+ T cells from PBMCs. Subset defined: CD45RA+ positively selected. Receptors were obtained from a man aged 18 to 29 in good health. Some clones in this sample may be carry-over from other donors' samples.

This chain's CDR3 is CASSPIRDRGEQYF. CDR3 nucleotide sequence: TGTGCCAGCAGCCCGATCCGGGACAGGGGTGAGCAGTACTTC. The chain joins TRBV7-9 to TRBJ2-7, with 10 bases fitting TRBD1. Per germline, CDR1 SEHNR and CDR2 FQNEAQ (reference sequence). Trimming cost V 5 bases and J 7 bases; bases outside gene matches: 8. CDR3 length equals 14 residues.

The V and J genes are TRBV6-5 and TRBJ2-1, with 12 bases lining up with TRBD2. This CDR3 region has 15 residues. Germline CDR1 MNHEY, CDR2 SVGAGI. The V gene end was trimmed by 5 bases and the J gene end by 9 bases; junction bases not matched to a gene: 8. CDR3 DNA sequence: TGTGCCAGCAGTCTAGAGACTAGCGGGAGTAGTGAGCAGTTCTTC. Protein: CASSLETSGSSEQFF.

V gene TRBV21-1 combines with J gene TRBJ2-7; the DNA was not used to check the table's D call, TRBD1. TRBV21-1 is an annotated pseudogene. The CDR3 is made up of 18 amino acids. This CDR3 is CASSKSRDSPYFSYEQYF. The CDR3 DNA sequence: TGTGCCAGCAGCAAAAGCCGGGACAGTCCCTATTTTTCCTACGAGCAGTACTTC.

The rearrangement joins TRBV4-1 to TRBJ1-1, with D possibly matching TRBD1 (6 bases). The CDR3 totals 14 residues. V dropped 4 bases and J dropped 0 bases, with 9 bases sitting between them. CDR1 and CDR2 (germline): MGHRA, YSYEKL. This CDR3 reads CASSRTAMNTEAFF. CDR3 DNA: TGCGCCAGCAGCCGGACAGCTATGAACACTGAAGCTTTCTTT.

The CDR3 sequence is CASSLVPNQETQYF. The CDR3 DNA follows: TGTGCCAGCAGCTTGGTGCCGAACCAAGAGACCCAGTACTTC. V and J are TRBV7-9 and TRBJ2-5; the D is unclear. The germline V gene has CDR1 SEHNR and CDR2 FQNEAQ (reference sequence). Trimming stripped 3 bases from V and 0 bases from J, with 8 bases between. This CDR3 is built from 14 residues.

This chain connects TRBV6-1 to TRBJ2-7, with D hard to call. Trimming shortened V by 4 bases and J by 4 bases, and 11 bases separated the two germline ends. The CDR3 consists of 13 residues. The germline CDR1 and CDR2 sequences are MNHNS and SASEGT. CDR3 residues: CASSGRARYEQYF. CDR3 DNA sequence: TGTGCCAGCAGTGGAAGGGCCCGTTACGAGCAGTACTTC.

The CDR3 loop reads CASSSRDHGYTF. The CDR3 region has the DNA TGTGCCAGCAGCTCCCGGGACCATGGCTACACCTTC. The chain links TRBV7-9 to TRBJ1-2; D is perhaps TRBD1 (5 bases). V lost 4 bases and J lost 6, with 9 bases in between. CDR1 SEHNR and CDR2 FQNEAQ come from the germline V gene (reference sequence). The CDR3 runs 12 residues.

V gene TRBV2 combines with J gene TRBJ2-2; TRBD1 agrees at 10 bases. The length of the CDR3 is 15 residues. The germline V gene has CDR1 SNHLY and CDR2 FYNNEI. Unmatched junction bases numbered 4, after V lost 9 bases and J lost 0 bases. CDR3 DNA sequence: TGTGCCAGTGGGGGGACAGGGGCGAACACCGGGGAGCTGTTTTTT. It is translated as CASGGTGANTGELFF.

The gene calls are TRBV11-3 and TRBJ1-1; D gene ambiguous. Germline values: CDR1 SGHNT, CDR2 YENEEA. The ends were cut back, 2 bases at V and 5 bases at J, with 9 bases in the middle. This CDR3 region has 13 residues. CDR3: CASSLTIETEAFF. CDR3 nucleotide sequence: TGTGCCAGCAGCTTAACTATCGAAACTGAAGCTTTCTTT.

The chain has TRBV5-4 and TRBJ1-2; D is possibly TRBD1 (6 bases). CDR1 is SGHNT, CDR2 YYREEE, per germline (reference sequence). The CDR3 runs 14 residues. V was cut by 6 bases and J by 0 bases, with 12 bases left in between. CDR3 amino acids: CASIAGGTNYGYTF. The CDR3 nucleotides read TGTGCCAGCATTGCTGGGGGCACTAACTATGGCTACACCTTC.

The CDR3 DNA reads TGTGCCAGCAGCCCCGCCCGGCGCGAAAAACTGTTTTTT. Protein: CASSPARREKLFF. V and J are TRBV11-2 and TRBJ1-4; D gene uncertain. The V and J ends lost 5 bases and 8 bases respectively, with 12 bases between them. CDR1 is SGHAT and CDR2 is FQNNGV in the germline V gene. The length of the CDR3 is 13 residues.

The chain is built from TRBV5-1 and TRBJ2-3; D ambiguous. CDR1 and CDR2 (germline): SGHRS, YFSETQ. This CDR3 comprises 14 residues. V lost 4 bases and J 3 bases, leaving 12 bases between the germline ends. The CDR3 DNA sequence: TGCGCCAGCAGCATCACAGCACCAACAGATACGCAGTATTTT. It codes for CASSITAPTDTQYF.

The J gene is TRBJ2-2, the V gene TRBV5-6; 9 positions match TRBD1. Germline CDR1 SGHDT, CDR2 YYEEEE. The length of the CDR3 is 15 residues. Unmatched junction bases numbered 8, after V lost 5 bases and J lost 6 bases. This CDR3 reads CASRGQGMGAGELFF. CDR3 bases: TGTGCCAGCAGGGGACAGGGAATGGGTGCCGGGGAGCTGTTTTTT.

The chain recombines TRBV27 with TRBJ2-2; 10 bases are a match to TRBD2. CDR3 length: 17 residues. Germline V gives CDR1 MNHEY, CDR2 SMNVEV (reference sequence). J was trimmed by 4 bases and V by 5 bases; bases with no gene match: 10. In DNA form, the CDR3 reads TGTGCCAGCAGTCTCGCTCCGACTAGCGGGTTCACCGGGGAGCTGTTTTTT. The encoded protein is CASSLAPTSGFTGELFF.

The V gene is TRBV7-9, the J gene TRBJ1-3; 9 bases line up with TRBD1. Germline values: CDR1 SEHNR, CDR2 FQNEAQ (reference sequence). The junction had 4 bases not matched to a gene; V was cut back by 6 bases and J by 4 bases. This CDR3 has 14 amino acids. In DNA form, the CDR3 reads TGTGCCAGCAGGAACAGGGGGCTGGGAAACACCATATATTTT. It codes for CASRNRGLGNTIYF.

The V and J genes are TRBV19 and TRBJ2-5; 10 nucleotides align to TRBD2. This CDR3 is built from 15 residues. CDR1 LNHDA and CDR2 SQIVND come from the germline V gene (reference sequence). V was pared by 5 bases and J by 5 bases, with 8 bases of the junction left unmatched. CDR3 in DNA: TGTGCCAGTAGTCCGCAGCCGGGACTAGCGGAGACCCAGTACTTC. Its translation: CASSPQPGLAETQYF.

Here the CDR3 DNA reads TGTGCCAGCAGCGGCCGGGGACAGAACTACTACGAGCAGTACTTC. Translating it yields CASSGRGQNYYEQYF. The chain combines TRBV11-2 with TRBJ2-7, with 7 positions matching TRBD1. The CDR3 sequence is 15 residues long. CDR1 is SGHAT, CDR2 FQNNGV, per germline. With V trimmed by 5 bases and J by 3 bases, 10 bases remained unmatched.

The rearrangement joins TRBV9 to TRBJ2-7, with D maybe TRBD1 (5 bases). Trimming removed 4 bases from V and 3 bases from J, with 14 bases in between. Germline-derived CDR1 and CDR2 are SGDLS and YYNGEE. The CDR3 loop spans 14 amino acids. The CDR3 reads CASSRTGASYEQYF. For the CDR3, the DNA is TGTGCCAGCAGCCGAACAGGAGCGAGCTACGAGCAGTACTTC. The variable domain in full, with the rest retrieved from reference TRBV9 and TRBJ2-7, is DSGVTQTPKHLITATGQRVTLRCSPRSGDLSVYWYQQSLDQGLQFLIQYYNGEERAKGNILERFSAQQFPDLHSELNLSSLELGDSALYFCASSRTGASYEQYFGPGTRLTVT.

The J gene is TRBJ2-5, the V gene TRBV29-1; D might be TRBD1 or TRBD2, each matching 5 bases. Germline V lookup: CDR1 SQVTM, CDR2 ANQGSEA. The CDR3 length is 11 residues. The V gene lost 8 bases and the J gene lost 5 bases, with 12 bases spanning the gap. The CDR3 nucleotides are TGCAGCTCCAGCTGGGGGGAGACCCAGTACTTC. Amino acid sequence: CSSSWGETQYF.

The chain is built from TRBV18 and TRBJ2-1; 12 nucleotides align to TRBD2. The germline V gene encodes CDR1 KGHSH and CDR2 LQKENI. The CDR3 spans 15 residues. V was pared by 4 bases and J by 7 bases, with 5 bases of the junction left unmatched. CDR3 nucleotides: TGTGCCAGCTCACTGACTAGCGGGAGTAGAAATGAGCAGTTCTTC. It encodes CASSLTSGSRNEQFF.

The chain carries TRBV28 and TRBJ1-4; 8 positions match TRBD1. The CDR3 contains 16 residues. The V gene's germline CDR1 is MDHEN and CDR2 SYDVKM. V shed 5 bases and J 0 bases; nucleotides not matched to a gene: 5. The CDR3 nucleotides are TGTGCCAGCAGTACTCAGGGGGCAGCAACTAATGAAAAACTGTTTTTT. It translates to CASSTQGAATNEKLFF.

The rearrangement joins TRBV7-2 to TRBJ2-7; D unclear. This CDR3 contains 14 residues. The germline V and J ends were trimmed by 3 bases and 1 base, with 10 bases remaining between them. Germline values: CDR1 SGHTA, CDR2 FQGNSA. The CDR3 spells CASSFSRKSYEQYF. In DNA form, the CDR3 reads TGTGCCAGCAGCTTTTCCAGAAAGTCCTACGAGCAGTACTTC. Complete variable domain (other parts from reference TRBV7-2 and TRBJ2-7): GAGVSQSPSNKVTEKGKDVELRCDPISGHTALYWYRQSLGQGLEFLIYFQGNSAPDKSGLPSDRFSAERTGGSVSTLTIQRTQQEDSAVYLCASSFSRKSYEQYFGPGTRLTVT.

The J gene is TRBJ2-1, the V gene TRBV5-1, with 13 bases that match TRBD2. The CDR3 contains 16 residues. Germline assignment: CDR1 SGHRS and CDR2 YFSETQ. V trimming: 5 bases; J trimming: 5 bases; junction bases outside the gene matches: 7. This CDR3 is CASSNTGTSGNNEQFF. CDR3 DNA sequence: TGCGCCAGCAGTAATACCGGGACTAGCGGGAACAATGAGCAGTTCTTC.